This TCR beta chain stems from a study of T cell responses to AZD1222 COVID-19 vaccine. TCRdb's table, derived via immunoSEQ multiplex PCR, lists solely in-frame clones and lacks some. In the table there are approximately 77,000 clones, around 90% of which are singletons. Germline V CDR1 and CDR2: ENHRY, SYGVKD. This CDR3 comprises 15 residues. J lost 6 bases, V lost 8 bases, and 6 bases had no gene match. The receptor was derived from an adult in good health. Specimen: peripheral blood, collected on day 0 of MenACWY control vaccination. This chain joins TRBV10-3 and TRBJ2-3; 15 bases align to TRBD2. Written as DNA, the CDR3 is TGTGCCATCCGGACTAGCGGGAGGGGAGGGGATACGCAGTATTTT. Amino acids: CAIRTSGRGGDTQYF.